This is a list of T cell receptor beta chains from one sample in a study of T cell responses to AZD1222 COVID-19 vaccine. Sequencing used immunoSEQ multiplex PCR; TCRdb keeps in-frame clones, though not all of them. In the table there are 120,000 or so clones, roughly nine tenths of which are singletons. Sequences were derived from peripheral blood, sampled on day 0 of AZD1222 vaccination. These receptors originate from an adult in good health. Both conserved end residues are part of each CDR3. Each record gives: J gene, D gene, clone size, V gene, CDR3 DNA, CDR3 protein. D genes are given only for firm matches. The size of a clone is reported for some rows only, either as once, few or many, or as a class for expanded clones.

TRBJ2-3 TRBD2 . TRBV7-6 TGTGCCAGCACCCTATCGGGGGGAACTAGCACAGATACGCAGTATTTT CASTLSGGTSTDTQYF
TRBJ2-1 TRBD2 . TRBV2 TGTGCCAGCAGAAGGATGGGCGGGGGCTACAATGAGCAGTTCTTC CASRRMGGGYNEQFF
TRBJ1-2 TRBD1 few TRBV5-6 TGTGCCAGCAGTTCCTTAAGACAGGGGTTTGCCTATGGCTACACCTTC CASSSLRQGFAYGYTF
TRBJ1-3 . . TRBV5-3 TGTGCCAGAAGCTTGGACAGCCCCATATATTTT CARSLDSPIYF
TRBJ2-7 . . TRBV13 TGTGCCAGCAGCTTAATGGGACGGAGGGGTTACGAGCAGTACTTC CASSLMGRRGYEQYF
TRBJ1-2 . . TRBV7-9 TGTGCCAGCAGCCCCCAGGGGACCTATGGCTACACCTTC CASSPQGTYGYTF
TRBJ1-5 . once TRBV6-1 TGTGCCAGCAGTGAAGCAACACAGGGCAATCAGCCCCAGCATTTT CASSEATQGNQPQHF
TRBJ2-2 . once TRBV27 TGTGCCAGCAGTTTGAGGGTCTATAACACCGGGGAGCTGTTTTTT CASSLRVYNTGELFF
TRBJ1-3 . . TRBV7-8 TGTGCCAGCAGCTTGGGGATACCTGGAAACACCATATATTTT CASSLGIPGNTIYF
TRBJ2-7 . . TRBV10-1 TGCGCCAGCAGTGCTGGCGGATACTACGAGCAGTACTTC CASSAGGYYEQYF
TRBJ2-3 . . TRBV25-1 TGTGCCAGCAGTGTCCCAGGCACAGATACGCAGTATTTT CASSVPGTDTQYF
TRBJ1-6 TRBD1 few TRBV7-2 TGTGCCAGCAGCTCTCGCCGGGACAGAGGCTATTCACCCCTCCACTTT CASSSRRDRGYSPLHF
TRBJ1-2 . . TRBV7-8 TGTGCCAGCACGCGGGGGGGCGGCAGCTATGGCTACACCTTC CASTRGGGSYGYTF
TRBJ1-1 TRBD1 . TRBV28 TGTGCCAGCAGCACACCCAGGGGGCGCGACACTGAAGCTTTCTTT CASSTPRGRDTEAFF
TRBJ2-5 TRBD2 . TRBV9 TGTGCCAGCAGCGCGCACCACGCTAGCGGGGGCCGGGAGACCCAGTACTTC CASSAHHASGGRETQYF
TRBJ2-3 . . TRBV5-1 TGCGCCAGCAGCTTCCTCGGAGGGGGCACAGATACGCAGTATTTT CASSFLGGGTDTQYF
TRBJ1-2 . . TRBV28 TGTGCCAGCAATACGCTGGTCGGGGGAGATGGCTACACCTTC CASNTLVGGDGYTF
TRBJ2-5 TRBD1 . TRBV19 TGTGCCAGTAGTATGCCCGGGACAGGGACGGAGACCCAGTACTTC CASSMPGTGTETQYF
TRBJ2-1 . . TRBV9 TGTGCCAGCAGCGTAGACCTAAGCGGGCCTACCTCCTACAATGAGCAGTTCTTC CASSVDLSGPTSYNEQFF
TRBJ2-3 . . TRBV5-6 TGTGCCAGCAGCTTGATGGGTGGGGGCTATCCAGATACGCAGTATTTT CASSLMGGGYPDTQYF
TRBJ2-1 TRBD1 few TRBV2 TGTGCCAGCGAAACAGGGGGGCCCTACAATGAGCAGTTCTTC CASETGGPYNEQFF
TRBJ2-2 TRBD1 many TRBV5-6 TGTGCCAGCAGCGACCAAGGACAGGGGGCGCCCGGGGAGCTGTTTTTT CASSDQGQGAPGELFF
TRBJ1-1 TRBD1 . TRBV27 TGTGCCAGCAGACTTCAGGGGGGGGACACTGAAGCTTTCTTT CASRLQGGDTEAFF
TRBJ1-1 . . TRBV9 TGTGCCAGCAGCGTAGGTAGCACAGGGAGGACTGAAGCTTTCTTT CASSVGSTGRTEAFF
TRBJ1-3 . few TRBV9 TGTGCCAGCAGCGTAGGGGTGACTCCGGGAAACACCATATATTTT CASSVGVTPGNTIYF
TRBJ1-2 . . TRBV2 TGTGCCAGCAGGAACGGGGGCACAGGGAGGAGGACCTTC CASRNGGTGRRTF
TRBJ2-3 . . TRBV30 TGTGCCTGGAGTCTTCTAGGTGAGGACACAGATACGCAGTATTTT CAWSLLGEDTDTQYF
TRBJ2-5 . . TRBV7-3 TGTGCCAGCAGCTGGCAGGGCGGGCGAGAGACCCAGTACTTC CASSWQGGRETQYF
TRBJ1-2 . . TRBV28 TGTGCCAGCGGACTGACCTATGGCTACACCTTC CASGLTYGYTF
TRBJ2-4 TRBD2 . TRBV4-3 TGCGCCAGCAGCCAAGATTTGGGACTAGAGGGAAACATTCAGTACTTC CASSQDLGLEGNIQYF
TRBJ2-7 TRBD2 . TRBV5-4 TGTGCCAGCAGCTTTCTAGCGGGGGGCCCCCTCGAGCAGTACTTC CASSFLAGGPLEQYF
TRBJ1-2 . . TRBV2 TGTGCCAGCAGTGAATTGGGCTCTAGCTATGGCTACACCTTC CASSELGSSYGYTF
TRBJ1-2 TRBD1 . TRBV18 TGTGCCAGCTCACCGGGGACAGGAGGGAGCTATGGCTACACCTTC CASSPGTGGSYGYTF
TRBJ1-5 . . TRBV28 TGTGCCAGCAGTCGGACATCAGGTGAGACGCCCCAGCATTTT CASSRTSGETPQHF
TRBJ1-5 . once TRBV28 TGTGCCAGCAGTTCCCGGGGGCGGTCTGGGTCACAGCCCCAGCATTTT CASSSRGRSGSQPQHF
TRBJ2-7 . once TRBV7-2 TGTGCCAGCAGCTTAGGCCCTCTCGGCACCTACGAGCAGTACTTC CASSLGPLGTYEQYF
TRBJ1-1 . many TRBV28 TGTGCCAGCAGTCCTCCCGGTCAGGGGCCTAGGGGTGAAGCTTTCTTT CASSPPGQGPRGEAFF
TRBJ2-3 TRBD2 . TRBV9 TGTGCCAGCAGCCGTCTTGGGGGGGGCACAGATACGCAGTATTTT CASSRLGGGTDTQYF
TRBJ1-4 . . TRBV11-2 TGTGCCAGCAGCTTAGCAGGGCGGAATAATGAAAAACTGTTTTTT CASSLAGRNNEKLFF
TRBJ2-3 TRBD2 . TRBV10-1 TGCGCCAGCAGTTTAGCGGGAGCGAGCACAGATACGCAGTATTTT CASSLAGASTDTQYF
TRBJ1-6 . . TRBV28 TGTGCCAGCAGTTCGCGTTCGACAGTTTATAATTCACCCCTCCACTTT CASSSRSTVYNSPLHF
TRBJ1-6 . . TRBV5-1 TGCGCCAGCGGAGAGGAAAGCTCCTATAATTCACCCCTCCACTTT CASGEESSYNSPLHF
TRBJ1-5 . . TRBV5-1 TGCGCCAGCAGCTTGGGTGGAGAGCAGCCCCAGCATTTT CASSLGGEQPQHF
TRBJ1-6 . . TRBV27 TGTGCCAGCAACTTAAGGGCCGGAGGGAGGGATAATTCACCCCTCCACTTT CASNLRAGGRDNSPLHF
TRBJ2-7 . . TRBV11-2 TGTGCCAGCAGCCCCACGGGGTTCTCCGGGACAACCTACGAGCAGTACTTC CASSPTGFSGTTYEQYF
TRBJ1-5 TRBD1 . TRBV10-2 TGCGCCAGCAGTTGGGACAGAAATCAGCCCCAGCATTTT CASSWDRNQPQHF
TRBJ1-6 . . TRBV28 TGTGCCAGCAATGAAAGGGGAGGCTCCTATAATTCACCCCTCCACTTT CASNERGGSYNSPLHF
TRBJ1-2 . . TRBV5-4 TGTGCCAGCAGCGTCCGCCGGGGGGGGGCTCCTAACTATGGCTACACCTTC CASSVRRGGAPNYGYTF
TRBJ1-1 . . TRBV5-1 TGCGCCAGCAGCCTCTCGACAGCTATGAACACTGAAGCTTTCTTT CASSLSTAMNTEAFF
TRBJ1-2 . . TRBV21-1 TGTGCCAGCAGCCCCCAAGGTCCTGGCTACACCTTC CASSPQGPGYTF
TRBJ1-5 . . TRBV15 TGTGCCACCAGCACCTTCAGAGATCAGCCCCAGCATTTT CATSTFRDQPQHF
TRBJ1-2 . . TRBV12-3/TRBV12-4 TGTGCCAGCAGTTTAACGGCTAACTATGGCTACACCTTC CASSLTANYGYTF
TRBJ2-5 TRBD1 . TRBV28 TGTGCCAGCAGTTCCATCCAAGGGACAGGGCAAGAGACCCAGTACTTC CASSSIQGTGQETQYF
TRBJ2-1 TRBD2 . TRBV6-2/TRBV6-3 TGTGCCAGCAGTCGTCCCCGACTAGCGGGGGCCAATGAGCAGTTCTTC CASSRPRLAGANEQFF
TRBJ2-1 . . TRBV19 TGTGCCAGTAGTGCTGGACAGATGTCCTACAATGAGCAGTTCTTC CASSAGQMSYNEQFF
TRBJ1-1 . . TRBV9 TGTGCCAGCAGCCCAATAATCCAGGGCGCTGAAGCTTTCTTT CASSPIIQGAEAFF
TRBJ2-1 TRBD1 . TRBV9 TGTGCCAGCAGCGTACGGACAGGGCAGGGGGATGAGCAGTTCTTC CASSVRTGQGDEQFF
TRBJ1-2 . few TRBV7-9 TGTGCCAGCAGCTTACAGGGCCCGCGAGGCTACACCTTC CASSLQGPRGYTF